Given below is one T cell receptor (beta chain) in context. Using immunoSEQ multiplex PCR, the repertoire was profiled, and TCRdb retains in-frame clones only, with some absent. The sample lists about 220,000 clones, 84% occurring once. The sample is drawn from a study of blood T cell repertoires in COVID-19. The CDR3 has 13 residues. V was cut by 6 bases and J by 0 bases, with 5 bases left in between. Germline V gene sequence: CDR1 WSHSY, CDR2 SAAADI. V and J are TRBV10-2 and TRBJ1-4; D is ambiguous. This sequence was found in a woman in her 30s who had recovered from COVID-19. Sequencing used peripheral blood. The DNA of the CDR3 is TGCGCCAGCAGGAGGACAACTAATGAAAAACTGTTTTTT. This codes for CASRRTTNEKLFF.